The table lists the clone carrying this TCR beta chain with a few counts. These data belong to a study of blood T cell repertoires in COVID-19. Study overall: The samples span acute and convalescent COVID-19 from the United States, Italy and Spain. The cDNA or gDNA used as material had been derived from T cells, B-cell-depleted T cells, or PBMCs.

CDR3 length: 17 amino acids. Germline V CDR1 and CDR2: MGHRA, YSYEKL. J gave up 3 bases and V 1 base, and 7 bases lay outside the gene matches. In the study's own analysis: Estimated nucleated cell counts came from reference gene primer amplification. This table comes from immunoSEQ multiplex PCR, and its TCRdb copy is limited to in-frame clones, with some not included. Clone size and the V and J calls come from that table; the DNA yielded D and trimming. The table shows around 160,000 clones, with 70% to 90% occurring only once. The genes are TRBV4-1 and TRBJ2-2; TRBD1 agrees at 8 bases. The receptor was derived from a man aged 60-69 years with active or convalescent COVID-19. The sequenced sample was peripheral blood. CDR3 amino acids: CASSQGGRGQDTGELFF. The DNA of the CDR3 is TGCGCCAGCAGCCAAGGAGGCAGGGGGCAGGACACCGGGGAGCTGTTTTTT.